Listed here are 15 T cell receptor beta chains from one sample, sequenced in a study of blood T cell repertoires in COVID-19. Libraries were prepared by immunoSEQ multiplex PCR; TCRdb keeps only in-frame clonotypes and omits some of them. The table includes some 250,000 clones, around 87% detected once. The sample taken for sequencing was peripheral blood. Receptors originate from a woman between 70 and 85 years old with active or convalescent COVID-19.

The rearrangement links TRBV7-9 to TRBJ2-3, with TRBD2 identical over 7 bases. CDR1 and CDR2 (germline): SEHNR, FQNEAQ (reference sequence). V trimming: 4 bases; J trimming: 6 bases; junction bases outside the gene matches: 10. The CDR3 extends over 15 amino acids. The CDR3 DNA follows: TGTGCCAGCAGCTGGTTGGCGGGGGTGGAGGATACGCAGTATTTT. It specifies CASSWLAGVEDTQYF.

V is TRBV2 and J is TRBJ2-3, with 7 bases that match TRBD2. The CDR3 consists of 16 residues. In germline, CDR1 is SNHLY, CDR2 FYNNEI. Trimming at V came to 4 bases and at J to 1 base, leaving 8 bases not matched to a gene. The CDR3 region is CASSGPQAGGTDTQYF. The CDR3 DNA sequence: TGTGCCAGCAGTGGTCCCCAGGCGGGGGGCACAGATACGCAGTATTTT.

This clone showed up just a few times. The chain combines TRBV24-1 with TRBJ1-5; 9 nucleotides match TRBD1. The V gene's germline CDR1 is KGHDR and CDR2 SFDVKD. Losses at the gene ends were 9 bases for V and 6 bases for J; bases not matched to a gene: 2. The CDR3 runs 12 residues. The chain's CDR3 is CATGTGSQPQHF. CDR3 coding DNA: TGTGCCACCGGGACAGGGTCTCAGCCCCAGCATTTT.

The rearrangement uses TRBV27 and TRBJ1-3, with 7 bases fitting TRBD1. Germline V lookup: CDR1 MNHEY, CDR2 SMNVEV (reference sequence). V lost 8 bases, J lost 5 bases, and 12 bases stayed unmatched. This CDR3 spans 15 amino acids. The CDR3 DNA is TGTGCCAGCTCCACCCCCAGGGACAGAAGAAACACCATATATTTT. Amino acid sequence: CASSTPRDRRNTIYF.

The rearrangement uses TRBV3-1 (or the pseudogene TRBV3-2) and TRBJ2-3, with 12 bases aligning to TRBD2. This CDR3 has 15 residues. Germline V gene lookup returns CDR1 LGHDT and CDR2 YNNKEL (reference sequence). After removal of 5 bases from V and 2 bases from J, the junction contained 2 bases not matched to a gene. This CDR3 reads CASSRTSGVTDTQYF. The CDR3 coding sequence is TGTGCCAGCAGCAGGACTAGCGGGGTCACAGATACGCAGTATTTT.

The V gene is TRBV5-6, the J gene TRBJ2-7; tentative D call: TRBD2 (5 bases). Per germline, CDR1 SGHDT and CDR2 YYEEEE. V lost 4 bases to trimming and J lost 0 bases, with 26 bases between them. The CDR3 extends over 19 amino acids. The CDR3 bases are TGTGCCAGCAGCCCTTCGGGGAATGGGTTACCGGTTAGCTCCTACGAGCAGTACTTC. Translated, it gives CASSPSGNGLPVSSYEQYF.

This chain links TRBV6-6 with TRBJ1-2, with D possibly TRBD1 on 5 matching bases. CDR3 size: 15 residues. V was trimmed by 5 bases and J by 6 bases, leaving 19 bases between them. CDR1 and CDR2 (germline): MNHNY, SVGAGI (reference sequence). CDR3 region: CASSPGRGRPDGYTF. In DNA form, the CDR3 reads TGTGCCAGCAGTCCTGGGAGGGGCCGCCCCGATGGCTACACCTTC.

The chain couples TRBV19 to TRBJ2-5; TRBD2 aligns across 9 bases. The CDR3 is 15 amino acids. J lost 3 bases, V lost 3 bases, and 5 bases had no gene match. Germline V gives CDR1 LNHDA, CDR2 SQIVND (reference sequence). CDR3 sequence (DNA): TGTGCCAGTAGTATGAATAGCGGGGGCAAAGAGACCCAGTACTTC. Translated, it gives CASSMNSGGKETQYF.

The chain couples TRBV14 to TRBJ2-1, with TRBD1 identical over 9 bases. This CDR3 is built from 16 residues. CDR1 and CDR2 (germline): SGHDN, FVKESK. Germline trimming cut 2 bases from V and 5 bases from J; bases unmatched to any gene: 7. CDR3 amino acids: CASSQIGTGRDNEQFF. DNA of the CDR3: TGTGCCAGCAGCCAAATAGGGACAGGGAGGGACAATGAGCAGTTCTTC.

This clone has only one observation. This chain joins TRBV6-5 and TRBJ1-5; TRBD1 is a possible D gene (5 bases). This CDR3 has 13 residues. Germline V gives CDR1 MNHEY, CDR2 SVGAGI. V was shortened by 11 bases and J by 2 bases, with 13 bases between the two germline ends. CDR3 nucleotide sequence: TGTGCCCCAGGGCGCAGTCGCAATCAGCCCCAGCATTTT. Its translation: CAPGRSRNQPQHF.

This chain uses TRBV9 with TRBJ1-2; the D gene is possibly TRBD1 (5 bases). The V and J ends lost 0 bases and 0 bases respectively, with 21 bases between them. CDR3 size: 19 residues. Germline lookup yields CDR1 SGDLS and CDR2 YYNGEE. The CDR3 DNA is TGTGCCAGCAGCGTAGGGGCCAGCCGGGGGGGATCAGCTAACTATGGCTACACCTTC. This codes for CASSVGASRGGSANYGYTF.

CDR3 coding DNA: TGCAGCGCCGAGGACAGGAGCTCCTACGAGCAGTACTTC. It specifies CSAEDRSSYEQYF. The V call is TRBV29-1, the J call TRBJ2-7; 7 bases map to TRBD1. The CDR3 extends over 13 amino acids. Germline-derived CDR1 and CDR2 are SQVTM and ANQGSEA. J gave up 0 bases and V 7 bases, and 6 bases lay outside the gene matches.

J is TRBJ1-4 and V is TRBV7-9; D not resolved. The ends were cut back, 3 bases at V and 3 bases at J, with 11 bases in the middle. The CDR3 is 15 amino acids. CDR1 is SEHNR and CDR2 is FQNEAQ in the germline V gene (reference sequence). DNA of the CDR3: TGTGCCAGCAGCTTTTTTGGGGAGGCTAATGAAAAACTGTTTTTT. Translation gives CASSFFGEANEKLFF.

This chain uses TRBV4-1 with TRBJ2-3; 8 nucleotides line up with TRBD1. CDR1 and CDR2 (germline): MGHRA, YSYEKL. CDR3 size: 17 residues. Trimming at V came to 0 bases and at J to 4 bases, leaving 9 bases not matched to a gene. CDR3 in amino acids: CASSQDVAGGFADTQYF. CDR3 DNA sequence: TGCGCCAGCAGCCAAGATGTTGCAGGGGGCTTCGCAGATACGCAGTATTTT.

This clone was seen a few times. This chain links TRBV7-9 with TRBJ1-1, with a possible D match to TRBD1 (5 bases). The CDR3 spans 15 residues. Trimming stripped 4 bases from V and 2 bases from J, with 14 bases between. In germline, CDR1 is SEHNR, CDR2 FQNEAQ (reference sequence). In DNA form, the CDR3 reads TGTGCCAGCAGCTCTCACAGGTCCTCAAACACTGAAGCTTTCTTT. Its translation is CASSSHRSSNTEAFF.